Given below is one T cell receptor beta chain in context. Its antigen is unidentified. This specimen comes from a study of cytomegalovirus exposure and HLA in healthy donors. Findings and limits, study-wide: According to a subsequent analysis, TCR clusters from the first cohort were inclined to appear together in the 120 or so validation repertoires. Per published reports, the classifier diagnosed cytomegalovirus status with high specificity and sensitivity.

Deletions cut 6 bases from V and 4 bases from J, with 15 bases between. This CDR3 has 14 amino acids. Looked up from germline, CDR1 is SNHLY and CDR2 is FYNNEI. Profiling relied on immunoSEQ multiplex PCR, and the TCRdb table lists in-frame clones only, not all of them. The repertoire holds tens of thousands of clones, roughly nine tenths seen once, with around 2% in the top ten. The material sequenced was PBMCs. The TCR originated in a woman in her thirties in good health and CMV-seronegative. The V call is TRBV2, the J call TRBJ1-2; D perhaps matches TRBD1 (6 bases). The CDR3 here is CASRGGGGGYGYTF. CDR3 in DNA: TGTGCCAGCAGGGGCGGGGGGGGCGGCTATGGCTACACCTTC.